The 9 T cell receptor beta chains below come from one sample, sequenced in a study of T cells in women clearing cervical HPV infection. Sequencing was performed with immunoSEQ multiplex PCR; in TCRdb, only in-frame clones are kept and a portion is missing. The ten top clones account for about 3.5%, within a sample of tens of thousands of clones. Sequenced sample: blood buffy coat. The receptors shown here come from a woman aged 18-70 years with a cervical HPV16 infection that either progressed to CIN3+ or cleared (not recorded which).

Comments on this clone: The read is 3 residues too short to cover the CDR3 end, so that end is filled in from the germline J gene. V usage is TRBV14 and J usage is TRBJ1-1; D is undetermined. The length of the CDR3 is 14 residues. CDR1 and CDR2 (germline): SGHDN, FVKESK. V was cut by 1 base and J by 6 bases, with 12 bases left in between. CDR3 loop: CASSQVGLGAEAFF. CDR3 DNA, as far as it was read: TGTGCCAGCAGCCAAGTTGGACTAGGAGCTGAA.

In regard to this clone: The read gets to within 3 residues of the CDR3 end, and the germline J gene fills in the rest. The rearrangement links TRBV6-1 to TRBJ2-7; TRBD1 matches at 8 bases. J gave up 3 bases and V 6 bases, and 10 bases lay outside the gene matches. The germline gives CDR1 MNHNS, CDR2 SASEGT. The CDR3 contains 15 residues. CDR3 loop: CASRERTGLYYEQYF. The part of the CDR3 DNA that was read is TGTGCCAGCAGGGAAAGGACAGGGTTATACTACGAG.

On this clone itself: The CDR3 goes on 3 residues after the read ends, and that part is filled in from the germline J gene. The genes are TRBV30 and TRBJ2-6; D is uncertain. The V and J ends lost 2 bases and 2 bases respectively, with 10 bases between them. The germline CDR1 and CDR2 sequences are GTSNPN and SVGIG (reference sequence). The CDR3 runs 15 residues. The CDR3: CAWSPPRAGANVLTF. The CDR3 bases that were read are TGTGCCTGGAGTCCCCCCCGGGCTGGGGCCAACGTC.

Concerning this clone itself: The read ends 3 residues before the CDR3 terminus; that terminus is restored from the germline J gene. The rearrangement links TRBV7-2 to TRBJ2-7, with D possibly being TRBD2 (5 bases). Germline loops: CDR1 SGHTA, CDR2 FQGNSA. The CDR3 covers 13 residues. V was trimmed by 1 base and J by 3 bases, leaving 7 bases between them. The sequenced CDR3 bases are TGTGCCAGCAGCTTAGTTCGGGGCTACGAG. Its translation is CASSLVRGYE. The complete CDR3 reads CASSLVRGYEQYF.

Turning to this clone: The read comes to an end 3 residues before the CDR3 does, leaving the germline J gene to fill in the end. J is TRBJ2-3 and V is TRBV4-1; D remains ambiguous. Germline V gene sequence: CDR1 MGHRA, CDR2 YSYEKL. The CDR3 spans 14 residues. The V gene lost 1 base and the J gene lost 0 bases, with 5 bases spanning the gap. CDR3 sequence: CASSQGISTDTQYF. The part of the CDR3 DNA that was read is TGCGCCAGCAGCCAAGGTATTAGCACAGATACG.

A note on this clone: The read is 3 residues too short to cover the CDR3 end, so that end is filled in from the germline J gene. J is TRBJ1-5 and V is TRBV19; 9 positions match TRBD1. The CDR3 is made up of 15 amino acids. The germline V gene has CDR1 LNHDA and CDR2 SQIVND (reference sequence). The trim removed 5 bases at V and 3 bases at J, leaving 5 bases unmatched. The CDR3 DNA, read in part, is TGTGCCAGTAGTGTGGGACAGGGAGCCAATCAGCCC. Protein product: CASSVGQGANQP. From start to end, the CDR3 is CASSVGQGANQPQHF.

Comment on this clone: Read data end 3 residues before the CDR3 end; the end is taken from the germline J gene. The chain uses TRBV2 and TRBJ2-2, with D tentatively TRBD1 (6 bases). Trimming removed 4 bases from V and 5 bases from J, with 11 bases in between. The germline V gene encodes CDR1 SNHLY and CDR2 FYNNEI. The CDR3 is 14 residues long. CDR3 loop: CASSGGGQTGELFF. Partial CDR3 DNA: TGTGCCAGCAGTGGGGGTGGACAGACCGGGGAG.

As to this clone: The read gets to within 3 residues of the CDR3 end, and the germline J gene fills in the rest. The rearrangement links TRBV7-9 to TRBJ2-3; D not certain. Between the trimmed V and J ends, which lost 4 bases and 5 bases, there was a span of 10 bases. The CDR3 contains 13 residues. The germline V gene encodes CDR1 SEHNR and CDR2 FQNEAQ (reference sequence). The DNA read from the CDR3 is TGTGCCAGCAGCTCTATGTATGGAGATACG. Its translation: CASSSMYGDT. The full CDR3 is CASSSMYGDTQYF.

Regarding this clone: The read falls 3 residues short of the CDR3 end, and the missing part is taken from the germline J gene. The gene calls are TRBV28 and TRBJ2-7, with D possibly being TRBD2 (6 bases). Looked up from germline, CDR1 is MDHEN and CDR2 is SYDVKM. The CDR3 has 13 residues. Trimming took 6 bases from V and 3 from J, leaving 12 bases between them. CDR3 amino acids: CASSLPGDYEQYF. The part of the CDR3 DNA that was read is TGTGCCAGCAGCCTCCCGGGGGACTACGAG.